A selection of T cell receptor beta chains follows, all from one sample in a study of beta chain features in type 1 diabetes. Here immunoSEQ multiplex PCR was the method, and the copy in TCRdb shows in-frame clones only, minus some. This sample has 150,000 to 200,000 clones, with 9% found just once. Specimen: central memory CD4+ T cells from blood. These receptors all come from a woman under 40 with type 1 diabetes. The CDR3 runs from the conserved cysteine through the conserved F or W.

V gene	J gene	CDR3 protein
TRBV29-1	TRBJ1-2	CSAGQGTNYGYTF
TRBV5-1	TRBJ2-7	CASSPGDYMGEQYF
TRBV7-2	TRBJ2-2	CASSQTGHVGDTGELFF
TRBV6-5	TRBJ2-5	CASSYSTGEETQYF
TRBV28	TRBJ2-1	CASSFRGEQFF
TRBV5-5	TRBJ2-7	CASSPRAGTEYEQYF
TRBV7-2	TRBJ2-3	CASSLVVWNRADTQYF
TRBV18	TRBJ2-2	CASSPSAGQNTGELFF
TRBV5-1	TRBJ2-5	CASSFTTGVQETQYF
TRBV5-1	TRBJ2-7	CASRLQGTRSYEQYF
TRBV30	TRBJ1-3	CAWETGSGNTIYF
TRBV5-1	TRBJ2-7	CASSLVVAGEQREQYF
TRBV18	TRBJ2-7	CASSPTSGSYEQYF
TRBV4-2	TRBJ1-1	CASSQAGLENTEAFF
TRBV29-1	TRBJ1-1	CSVGVFTGLNTEAFF
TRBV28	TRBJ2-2	CASSILNTGELFF
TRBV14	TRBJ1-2	CASSQDGITGYTF
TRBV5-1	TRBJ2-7	CASSLGSGMGHEQYF
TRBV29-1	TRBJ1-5	CSVGWGTDQPQHF
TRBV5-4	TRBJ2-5	CASSLAPLGRQGNGTQYF
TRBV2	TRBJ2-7	CASSGGLAGEQYF
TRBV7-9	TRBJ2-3	CASSLLRGIADTQYF
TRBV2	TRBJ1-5	CASTRVPTGVSNQPQHF
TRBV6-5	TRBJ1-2	CASSNRFDGYTF
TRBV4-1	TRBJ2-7	CASRRGFEQYF
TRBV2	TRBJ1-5	CASTPDRISNQPQHF
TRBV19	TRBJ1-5	CASSKGRGGNQPQHF
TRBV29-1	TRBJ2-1	CSSGQGASEQFF
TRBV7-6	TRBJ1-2	CASSSPAEGSGYTF
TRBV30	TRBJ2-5	CAWRERRGTSGQETQYF
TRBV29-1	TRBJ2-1	CSVEVELALQFF
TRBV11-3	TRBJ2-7	CASSLEAGGGEQYF
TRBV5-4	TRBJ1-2	CASSLDPNYGYTF
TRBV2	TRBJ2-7	CASSLGQKYEQYF
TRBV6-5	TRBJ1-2	CASGRDQGYGYTF
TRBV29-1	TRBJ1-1	CSVGDRVTNTEAFF
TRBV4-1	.	CASSHPDRKDYEQYF
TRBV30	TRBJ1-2	CAWRGNRVHGYTF